This TCR beta chain was captured by sequencing in a study of spatial heterogeneity in lung cancer. On the study more broadly: Counts of TCR transcripts in tumor regions correlated strongly with a T cell module score (derived from matched bulk RNA-seq). Raw reads contained each unique TCR and UMI combination more than ten times on average. The study's findings and limits: Expanded alpha and beta TCR counts within tumors tracked tumor mutation counts.

Stated time point: sample taken at primary tumor resection. Untreated early-stage non-small cell lung cancer patients, over 55 in total, were the donors. Every molecule of TCR cDNA had its own unique molecular identifier. TCRdb independently ran MiXCR on the 5' RACE reads; one entry per CDR3 protein. The top ten hold over 15% of the sample, which has about 5,700 distinct CDR3 sequences, over 10% seen once. As regards this clonotype: The antigen is not known.

CDR3 length: 16 residues. V dropped 5 bases and J dropped 2 bases, with 17 bases sitting between them. Germline V lookup: CDR1 LNHDA, CDR2 SQIVND (reference sequence). The source is a female donor with early-stage non-small cell lung cancer. The sequenced sample was lung tumor tissue, obtained at surgery. This chain connects TRBV19 to TRBJ2-3; D uncertain. CDR3 sequence (DNA): TGTGCCAGTAGTCCCTCGGCGGTTCCTTCCACAGATACGCAGTATTTT. It yields the protein CASSPSAVPSTDTQYF.